This T cell receptor (beta chain) was observed in a study of T cell responses to AZD1222 COVID-19 vaccine. For the study at large: Timing groups of about 4 and about 12 weeks for second doses were pooled. Notes on the study in general: Two doses of AZD1222 preceded a rise in Spike-specific TCR breadth and depth. A mostly white British donor set with more females was recruited, and clonal diversity was possibly underestimated.

This clone is a singleton in its sample. Its antigen remains unidentified. Germline loops: CDR1 SGHAT, CDR2 FQNNGV. The CDR3 length is 15 residues. V dropped 4 bases and J dropped 2 bases, with 11 bases sitting between them. The repertoire was sequenced with immunoSEQ multiplex PCR; TCRdb's copy has only in-frame clones and lacks some. This sample carries 140,000 to 150,000 clones, 92% of them seen once, and the ten largest clones take under 4%. This receptor was taken from an adult in good health. Sequences were derived from peripheral blood, sampled on day 0 of AZD1222 vaccination. The V and J genes are TRBV11-2 and TRBJ2-2, with a possible D match to TRBD2 (6 bases). The CDR3 loop is CASSWGLLNTGELFF. CDR3 DNA sequence: TGTGCCAGCAGCTGGGGACTTCTTAACACCGGGGAGCTGTTTTTT. Using reference TRBV11-2 and TRBJ2-2 for the parts outside the CDR3, the full variable domain is EAGVAQSPRYKIIEKRQSVAFWCNPISGHATLYWYQQILGQGPKLLIQFQNNGVVDDSQLPKDRFSAERLKGVDSTLKIQPAKLEDSAVYLCASSWGLLNTGELFFGEGSRLTVL.